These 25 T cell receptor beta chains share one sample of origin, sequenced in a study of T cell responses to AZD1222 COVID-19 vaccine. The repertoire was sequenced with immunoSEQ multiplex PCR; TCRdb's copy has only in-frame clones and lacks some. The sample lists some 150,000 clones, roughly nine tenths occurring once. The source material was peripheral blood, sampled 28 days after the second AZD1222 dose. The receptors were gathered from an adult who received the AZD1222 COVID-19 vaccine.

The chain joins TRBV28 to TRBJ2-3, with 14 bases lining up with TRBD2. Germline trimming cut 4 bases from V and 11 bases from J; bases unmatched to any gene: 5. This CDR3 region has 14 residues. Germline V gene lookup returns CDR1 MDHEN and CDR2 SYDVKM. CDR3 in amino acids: CASSSGLAGGVQYF. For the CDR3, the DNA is TGTGCCAGCAGTTCAGGACTAGCGGGAGGTGTGCAGTATTTT. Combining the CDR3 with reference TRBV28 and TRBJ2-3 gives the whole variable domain DVKVTQSSRYLVKRTGEKVFLECVQDMDHENMFWYRQDPGLGLRLIYFSYDVKMKEKGDIPEGYSVSREKKERFSLILESASTNQTSMYLCASSSGLAGGVQYFGPGTRLTVL.

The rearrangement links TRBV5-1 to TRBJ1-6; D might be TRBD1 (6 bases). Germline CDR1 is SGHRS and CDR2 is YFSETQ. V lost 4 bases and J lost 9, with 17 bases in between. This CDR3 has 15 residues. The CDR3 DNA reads TGCGCCAGCAGCCCAACAGGGTCTCCGGGTTCACCCCTCCACTTT. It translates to CASSPTGSPGSPLHF.

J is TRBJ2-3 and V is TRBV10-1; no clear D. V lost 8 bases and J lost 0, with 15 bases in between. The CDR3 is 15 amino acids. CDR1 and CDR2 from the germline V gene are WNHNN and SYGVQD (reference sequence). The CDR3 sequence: CASPCRHTSTDTQYF. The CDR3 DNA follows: TGCGCCAGCCCTTGCAGACACACTAGCACAGATACGCAGTATTTT.

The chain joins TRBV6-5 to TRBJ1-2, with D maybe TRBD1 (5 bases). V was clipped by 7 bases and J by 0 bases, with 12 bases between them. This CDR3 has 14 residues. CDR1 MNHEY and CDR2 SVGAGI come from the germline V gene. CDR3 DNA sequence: TGTGCCAGCATTCGGGACCCTTCTAACTATGGCTACACCTTC. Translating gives CASIRDPSNYGYTF.

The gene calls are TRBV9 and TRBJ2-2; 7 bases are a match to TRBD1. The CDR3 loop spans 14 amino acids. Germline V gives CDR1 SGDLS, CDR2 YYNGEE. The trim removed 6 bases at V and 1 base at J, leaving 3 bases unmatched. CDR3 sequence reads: CASTRTGNTGELFF. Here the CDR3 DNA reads TGTGCCAGCACCCGGACAGGGAACACCGGGGAGCTGTTTTTT.

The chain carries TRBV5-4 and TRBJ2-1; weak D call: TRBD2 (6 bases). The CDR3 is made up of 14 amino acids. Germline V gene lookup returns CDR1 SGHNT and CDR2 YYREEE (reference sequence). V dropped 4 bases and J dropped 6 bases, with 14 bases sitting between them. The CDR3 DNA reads TGTGCCAGCAGCCTTAGCGGTTGGGTCAATGAGCAGTTCTTC. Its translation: CASSLSGWVNEQFF.

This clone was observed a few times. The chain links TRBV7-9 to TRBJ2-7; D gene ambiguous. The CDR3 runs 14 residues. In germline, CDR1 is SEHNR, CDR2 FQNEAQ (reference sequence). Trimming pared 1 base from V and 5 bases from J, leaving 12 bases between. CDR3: CASSLGELVDEQYF. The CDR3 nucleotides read TGTGCCAGCAGCTTAGGCGAATTGGTGGACGAGCAGTACTTC. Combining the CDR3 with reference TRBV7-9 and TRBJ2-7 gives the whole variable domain DTGVSQNPRHKITKRGQNVTFRCDPISEHNRLYWYRQTLGQGPEFLTYFQNEAQLEKSRLLSDRFSAERPKGSFSTLEIQRTEQGDSAMYLCASSLGELVDEQYFGPGTRLTVT.

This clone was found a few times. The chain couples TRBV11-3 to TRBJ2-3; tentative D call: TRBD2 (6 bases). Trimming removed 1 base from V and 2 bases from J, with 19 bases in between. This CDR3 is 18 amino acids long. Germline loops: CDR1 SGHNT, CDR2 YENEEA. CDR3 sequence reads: CASSLGSQERAYTDTQYF. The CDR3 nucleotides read TGTGCCAGCAGCTTAGGGTCCCAAGAGCGGGCCTACACAGATACGCAGTATTTT. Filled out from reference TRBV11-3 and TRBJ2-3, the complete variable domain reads EAGVVQSPRYKIIEKKQPVAFWCNPISGHNTLYWYLQNLGQGPELLIRYENEEAVDDSQLPKDRFSAERLKGVDSTLKIQPAELGDSAVYLCASSLGSQERAYTDTQYFGPGTRLTVL.

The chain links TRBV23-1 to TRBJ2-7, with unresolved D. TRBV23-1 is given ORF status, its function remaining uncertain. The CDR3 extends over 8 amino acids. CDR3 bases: TGCGCCAGCAGCCCTGGCTCTGTC. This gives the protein CASSPGSV.

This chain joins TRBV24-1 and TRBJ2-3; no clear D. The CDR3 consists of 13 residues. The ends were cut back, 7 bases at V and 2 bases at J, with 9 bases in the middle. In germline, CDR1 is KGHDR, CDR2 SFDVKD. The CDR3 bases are TGTGCCACCAGCGAGGTATCCACAGATACGCAGTATTTT. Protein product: CATSEVSTDTQYF.

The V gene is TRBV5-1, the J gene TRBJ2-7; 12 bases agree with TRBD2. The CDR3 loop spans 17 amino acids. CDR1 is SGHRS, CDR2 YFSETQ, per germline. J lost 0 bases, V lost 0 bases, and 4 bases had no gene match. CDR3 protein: CASSLASGRDSSYEQYF. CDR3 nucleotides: TGCGCCAGCAGCTTGGCTAGCGGGAGGGACAGCTCCTACGAGCAGTACTTC.

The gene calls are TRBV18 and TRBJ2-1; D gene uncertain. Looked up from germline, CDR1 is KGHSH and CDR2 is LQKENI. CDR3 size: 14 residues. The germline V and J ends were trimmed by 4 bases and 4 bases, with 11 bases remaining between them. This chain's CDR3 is CASSLGDFYNEQFF. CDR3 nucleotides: TGTGCCAGCTCACTAGGTGACTTTTACAATGAGCAGTTCTTC.

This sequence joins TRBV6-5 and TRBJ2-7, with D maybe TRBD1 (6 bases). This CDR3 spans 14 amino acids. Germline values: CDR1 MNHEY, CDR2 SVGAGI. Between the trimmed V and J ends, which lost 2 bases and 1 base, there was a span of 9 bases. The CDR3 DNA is TGTGCCAGCAGTTACGCGGACAGTTCCTACGAGCAGTACTTC. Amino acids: CASSYADSSYEQYF.

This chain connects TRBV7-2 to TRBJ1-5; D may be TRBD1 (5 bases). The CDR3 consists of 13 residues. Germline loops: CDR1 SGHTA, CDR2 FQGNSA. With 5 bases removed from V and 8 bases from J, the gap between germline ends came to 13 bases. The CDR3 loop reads CASSVQESEPQHF. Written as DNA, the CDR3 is TGTGCCAGCAGCGTACAGGAATCTGAGCCCCAGCATTTT.

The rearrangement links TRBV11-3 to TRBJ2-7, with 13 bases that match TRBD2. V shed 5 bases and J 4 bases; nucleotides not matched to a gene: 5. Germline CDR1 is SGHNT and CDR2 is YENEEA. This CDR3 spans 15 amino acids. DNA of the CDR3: TGTGCCAGCAGCCCCCGGACTAGCGGGAGTTACGAGCAGTACTTC. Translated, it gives CASSPRTSGSYEQYF.

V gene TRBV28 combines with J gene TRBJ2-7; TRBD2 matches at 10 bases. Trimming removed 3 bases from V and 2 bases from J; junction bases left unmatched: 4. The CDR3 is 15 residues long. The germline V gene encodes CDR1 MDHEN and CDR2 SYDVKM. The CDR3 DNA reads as TGTGCCAGCAGTTTCCTTAGCGGGAGGACCTACGAGCAGTACTTC. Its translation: CASSFLSGRTYEQYF.

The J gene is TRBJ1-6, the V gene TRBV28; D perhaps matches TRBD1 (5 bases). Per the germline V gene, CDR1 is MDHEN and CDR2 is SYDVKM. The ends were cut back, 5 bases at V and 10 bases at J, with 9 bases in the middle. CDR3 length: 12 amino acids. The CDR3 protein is CASSPQGSPLHF. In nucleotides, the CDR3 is TGTGCCAGCAGTCCTCAGGGATCACCCCTCCACTTT.

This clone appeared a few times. The CDR3 DNA reads as TGTGCCAGCAGTGAAAGGCAAGGACTAGCGGCAAATGAGCAGTTCTTC. This gives the protein CASSERQGLAANEQFF. The rearrangement joins TRBV6-1 to TRBJ2-1, with 10 bases identical to TRBD2. Germline-derived CDR1 and CDR2 are MNHNS and SASEGT. This CDR3 has 16 residues. The junction had 8 bases not matched to a gene; V was cut back by 2 bases and J by 7 bases.

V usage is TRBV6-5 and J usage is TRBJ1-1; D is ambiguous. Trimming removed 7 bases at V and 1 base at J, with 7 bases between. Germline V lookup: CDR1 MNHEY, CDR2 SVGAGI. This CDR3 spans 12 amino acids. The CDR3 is CASTDPNTEAFF. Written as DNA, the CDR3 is TGTGCCAGCACCGATCCGAACACTGAAGCTTTCTTT.

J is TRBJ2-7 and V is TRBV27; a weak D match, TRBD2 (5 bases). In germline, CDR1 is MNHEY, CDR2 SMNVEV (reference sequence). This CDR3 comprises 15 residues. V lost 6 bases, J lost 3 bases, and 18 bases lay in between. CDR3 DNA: TGTGCCAGCAGCCCGACCGGGGTTGCGGTCTACGAGCAGTACTTC. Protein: CASSPTGVAVYEQYF.

The CDR3 nucleotides are TGTGCCAGCAGCTTCGGAGGACAGGGGGCCCATCTACTAGGGGCCGGGGAGCTGTTTTTT. Protein product: CASSFGGQGAHLLGAGELFF. V and J are TRBV7-8 and TRBJ2-2; 11 bases map to TRBD1. The CDR3 is 20 amino acids. Germline trimming cut 3 bases from V and 6 bases from J; bases unmatched to any gene: 18. Germline assignment: CDR1 SGHVS and CDR2 FQNEAQ.

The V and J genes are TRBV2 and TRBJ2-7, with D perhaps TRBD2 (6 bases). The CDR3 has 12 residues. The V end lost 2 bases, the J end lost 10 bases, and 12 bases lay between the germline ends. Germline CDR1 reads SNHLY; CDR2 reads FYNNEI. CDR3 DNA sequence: TGTGCCAGCAGTGAAATTGGGGGAGGCCAGTACTTC. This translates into CASSEIGGGQYF.

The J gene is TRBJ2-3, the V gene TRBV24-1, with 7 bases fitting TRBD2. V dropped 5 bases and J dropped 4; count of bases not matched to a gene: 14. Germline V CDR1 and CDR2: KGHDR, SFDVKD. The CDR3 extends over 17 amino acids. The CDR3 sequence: CATSGGVNPGLPDTQYF. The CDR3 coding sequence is TGTGCCACCAGTGGGGGGGTGAATCCGGGACTACCAGATACGCAGTATTTT.

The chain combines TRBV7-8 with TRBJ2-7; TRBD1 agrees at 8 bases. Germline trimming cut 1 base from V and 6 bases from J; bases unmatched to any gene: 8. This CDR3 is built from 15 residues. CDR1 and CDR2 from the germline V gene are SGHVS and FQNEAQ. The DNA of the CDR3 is TGTGCCAGCAGCTTAGTGCTGACAGGGGAGCTCGAGCAGTACTTC. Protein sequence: CASSLVLTGELEQYF.

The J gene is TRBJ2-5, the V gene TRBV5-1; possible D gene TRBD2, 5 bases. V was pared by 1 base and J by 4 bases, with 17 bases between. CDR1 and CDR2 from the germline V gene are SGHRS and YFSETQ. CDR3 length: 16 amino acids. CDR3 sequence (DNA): TGCGCCAGCAGCTTGATAGCGTCCTCGTCGGGAGAGACCCAGTACTTC. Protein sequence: CASSLIASSSGETQYF. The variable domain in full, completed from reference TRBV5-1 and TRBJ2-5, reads KAGVTQTPRYLIKTRGQQVTLSCSPISGHRSVSWYQQTPGQGLQFLFEYFSETQRNKGNFPGRFSGRQFSNSRSEMNVSTLELGDSALYLCASSLIASSSGETQYFGPGTRLLVL.